This T cell receptor beta chain appears in the sequencing data of a study of shared clonotypes between healthy human individuals. Method: immunoSEQ multiplex PCR; TCRdb's copy keeps in-frame clones and lacks some. Of around 2,000,000 clones in the sample, about 95% were seen once. Naive CD8 cells, CD45RO-negative and positively selected for CCR7, excluded terminally differentiated effector memory CD45RA+ cells. Germline-derived CDR1 and CDR2 are SGHTA and FQGNSA. CDR3 length equals 16 residues. The V and J ends lost 6 bases and 7 bases respectively, with 22 bases between them. The J gene is TRBJ2-1, the V gene TRBV7-2, with TRBD2 as a possible D gene (5 bases). Material: naive CD8+ T cells sorted from blood. The clonotype comes from a man between 18 and 29 years old in good health. DNA for the CDR3: TGTGCCAGCAGTCCCTTCCACTTAGCGTTTGGGAATGAGCAGTTCTTC. It yields the protein CASSPFHLAFGNEQFF.